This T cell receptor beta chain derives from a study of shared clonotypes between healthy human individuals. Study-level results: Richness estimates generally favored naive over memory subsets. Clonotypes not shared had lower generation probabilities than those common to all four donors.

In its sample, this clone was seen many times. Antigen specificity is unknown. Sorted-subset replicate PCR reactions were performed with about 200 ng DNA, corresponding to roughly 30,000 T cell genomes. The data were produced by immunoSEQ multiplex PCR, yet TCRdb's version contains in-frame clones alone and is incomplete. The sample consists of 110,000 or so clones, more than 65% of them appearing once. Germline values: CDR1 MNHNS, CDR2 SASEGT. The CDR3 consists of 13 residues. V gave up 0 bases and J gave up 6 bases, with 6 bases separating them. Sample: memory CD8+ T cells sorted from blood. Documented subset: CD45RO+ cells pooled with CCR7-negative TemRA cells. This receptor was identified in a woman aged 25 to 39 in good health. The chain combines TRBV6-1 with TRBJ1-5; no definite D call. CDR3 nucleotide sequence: TGTGCCAGCAGTGAAGCTTTCGCTCAGCCCCAGCATTTT. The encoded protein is CASSEAFAQPQHF.